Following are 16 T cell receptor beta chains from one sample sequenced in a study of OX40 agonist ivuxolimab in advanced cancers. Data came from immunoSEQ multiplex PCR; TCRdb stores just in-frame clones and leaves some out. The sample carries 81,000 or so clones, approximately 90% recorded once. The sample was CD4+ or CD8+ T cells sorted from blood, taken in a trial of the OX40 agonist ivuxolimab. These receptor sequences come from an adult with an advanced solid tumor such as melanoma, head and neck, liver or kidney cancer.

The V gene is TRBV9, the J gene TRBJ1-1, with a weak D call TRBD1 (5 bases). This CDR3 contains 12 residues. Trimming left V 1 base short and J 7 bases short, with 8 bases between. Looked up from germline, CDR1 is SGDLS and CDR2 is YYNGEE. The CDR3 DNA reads TGTGCCAGCAGCGTAAATGGGGGTGAAGCTTTCTTT. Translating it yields CASSVNGGEAFF.

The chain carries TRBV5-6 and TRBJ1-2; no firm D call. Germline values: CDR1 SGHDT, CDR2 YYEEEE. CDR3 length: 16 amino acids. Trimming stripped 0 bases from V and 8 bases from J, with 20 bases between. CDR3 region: CASSLAIYGPNGGYTF. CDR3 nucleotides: TGTGCCAGCAGCTTGGCTATATATGGCCCAAACGGGGGCTACACCTTC.

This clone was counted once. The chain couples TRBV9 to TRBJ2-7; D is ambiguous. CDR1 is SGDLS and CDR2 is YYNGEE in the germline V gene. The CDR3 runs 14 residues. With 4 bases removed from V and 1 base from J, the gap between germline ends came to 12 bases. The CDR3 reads CASSPLGDSYEQYF. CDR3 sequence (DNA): TGTGCCAGCAGCCCTCTTGGCGATTCCTACGAGCAGTACTTC.

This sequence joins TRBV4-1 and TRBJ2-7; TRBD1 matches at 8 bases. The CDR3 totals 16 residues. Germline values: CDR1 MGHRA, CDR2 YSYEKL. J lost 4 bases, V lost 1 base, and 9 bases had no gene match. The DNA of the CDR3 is TGCGCCAGCAGCCAAGGTTTCCGGACAGGGAGGTACGAGCAGTACTTC. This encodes CASSQGFRTGRYEQYF.

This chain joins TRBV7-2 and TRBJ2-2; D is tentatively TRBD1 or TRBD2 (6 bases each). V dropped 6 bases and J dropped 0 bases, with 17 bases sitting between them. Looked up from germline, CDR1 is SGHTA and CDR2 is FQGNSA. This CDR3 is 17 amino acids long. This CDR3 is CASSSGAWQANTGELFF. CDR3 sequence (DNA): TGTGCCAGCAGTTCGGGGGCATGGCAGGCGAACACCGGGGAGCTGTTTTTT.

Here the CDR3 reads CASSSLTGGNTIYF. The CDR3 DNA follows: TGTGCCAGCAGCTCCTTGACAGGAGGAAACACCATATATTTT. The chain is built from TRBV7-9 and TRBJ1-3; TRBD1 might be the D (6 bases). The CDR3 is 14 residues long. Trimming stripped 4 bases from V and 4 bases from J, with 11 bases between. Germline V lookup: CDR1 SEHNR, CDR2 FQNEAQ (reference sequence).

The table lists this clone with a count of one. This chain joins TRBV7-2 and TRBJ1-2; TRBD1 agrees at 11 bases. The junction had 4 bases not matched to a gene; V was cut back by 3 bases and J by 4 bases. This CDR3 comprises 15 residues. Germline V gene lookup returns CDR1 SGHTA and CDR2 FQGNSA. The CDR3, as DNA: TGTGCCAGCAGCTTTTCGGGACAGGGGGTCTATGGCTACACCTTC. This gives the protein CASSFSGQGVYGYTF.

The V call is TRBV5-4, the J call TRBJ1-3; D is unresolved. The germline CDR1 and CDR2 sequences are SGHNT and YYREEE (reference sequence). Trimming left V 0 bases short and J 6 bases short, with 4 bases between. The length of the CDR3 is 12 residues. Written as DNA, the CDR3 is TGTGCCAGCAGCTTGGGGGCAAACACCATATATTTT. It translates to CASSLGANTIYF.

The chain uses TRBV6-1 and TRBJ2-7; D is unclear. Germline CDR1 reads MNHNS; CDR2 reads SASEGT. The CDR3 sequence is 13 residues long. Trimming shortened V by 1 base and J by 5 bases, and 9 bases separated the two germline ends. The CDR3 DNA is TGTGCCAGCAGTGAAGGACATGCCGACGAGCAGTACTTC. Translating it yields CASSEGHADEQYF.

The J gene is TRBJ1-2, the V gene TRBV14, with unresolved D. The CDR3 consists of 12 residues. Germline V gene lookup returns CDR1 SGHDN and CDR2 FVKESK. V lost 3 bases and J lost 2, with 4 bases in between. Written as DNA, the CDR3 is TGTGCCAGCAGCCAGGCGAACTATGGCTACACCTTC. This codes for CASSQANYGYTF.

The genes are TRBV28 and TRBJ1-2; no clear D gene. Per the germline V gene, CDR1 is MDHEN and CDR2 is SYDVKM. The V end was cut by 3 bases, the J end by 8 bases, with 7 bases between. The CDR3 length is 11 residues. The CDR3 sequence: CASSFGVGYTF. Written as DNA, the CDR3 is TGTGCCAGCAGTTTCGGCGTCGGCTACACCTTC.

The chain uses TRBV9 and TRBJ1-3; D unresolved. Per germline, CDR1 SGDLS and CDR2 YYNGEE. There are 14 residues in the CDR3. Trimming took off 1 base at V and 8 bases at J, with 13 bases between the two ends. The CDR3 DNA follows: TGTGCCAGCAGCGTAAGTCCGATAGTGGACACCATATATTTT. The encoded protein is CASSVSPIVDTIYF.

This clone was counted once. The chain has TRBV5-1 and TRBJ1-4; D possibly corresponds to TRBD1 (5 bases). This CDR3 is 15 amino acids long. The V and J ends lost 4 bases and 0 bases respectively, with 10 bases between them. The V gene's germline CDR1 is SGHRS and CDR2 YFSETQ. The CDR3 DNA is TGCGCCAGCAGCGGAGCACAGGCAACTAATGAAAAACTGTTTTTT. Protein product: CASSGAQATNEKLFF. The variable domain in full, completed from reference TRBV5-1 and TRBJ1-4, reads KAGVTQTPRYLIKTRGQQVTLSCSPISGHRSVSWYQQTPGQGLQFLFEYFSETQRNKGNFPGRFSGRQFSNSRSEMNVSTLELGDSALYLCASSGAQATNEKLFFGSGTQLSVL.

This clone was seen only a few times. In DNA, the CDR3 is TGTGCCAGCAGTTTATCGAAGAATGAGCAGTTCTTC. Its translation: CASSLSKNEQFF. V and J are TRBV27 and TRBJ2-1; D unresolved. The ends were cut back, 0 bases at V and 7 bases at J, with 4 bases in the middle. Germline V CDR1 and CDR2: MNHEY, SMNVEV (reference sequence). The CDR3 contains 12 residues.

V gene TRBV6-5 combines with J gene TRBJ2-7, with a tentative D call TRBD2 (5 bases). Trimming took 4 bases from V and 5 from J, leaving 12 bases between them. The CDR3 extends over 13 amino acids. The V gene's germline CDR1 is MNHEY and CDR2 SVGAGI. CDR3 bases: TGTGCCAGCAGTTCTCCCGGAGGCCACGAGCAGTACTTC. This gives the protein CASSSPGGHEQYF.

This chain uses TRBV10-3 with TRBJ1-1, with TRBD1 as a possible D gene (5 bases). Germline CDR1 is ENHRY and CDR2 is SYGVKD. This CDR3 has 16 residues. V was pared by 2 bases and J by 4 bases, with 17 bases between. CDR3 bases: TGTGCCATCAGTGAGATAAGGCCGGGGGGTGTCACTGAAGCTTTCTTT. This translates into CAISEIRPGGVTEAFF.